The 6 T cell receptor beta chains reported below all come from one sample, sequenced in a study of a mutant IDH1 vaccine in newly diagnosed glioma. Indicated time point: week 5, during vaccination. In the vaccine, a single dose held 300 ug of the mutant IDH1 20-mer peptide, along with topical imiquimod. Their antigen targets remain unknown. Measured with immunoSEQ multiplex PCR; TCRdb has only the in-frame clones, and not every one. This table has approximately 80,000 clones, 90% to 95% appearing once. This specimen consisted of PBMCs, obtained from a glioma patient whose treatment included an IDH1 peptide vaccine. These receptors were collected from a woman in her fifties or sixties with glioma.

The rearrangement joins TRBV30 to TRBJ1-5; no clear D. Germline V gene lookup returns CDR1 GTSNPN and CDR2 SVGIG (reference sequence). The CDR3 totals 13 residues. Trimming took 3 bases from V and 5 from J, leaving 11 bases between them. CDR3 in amino acids: CAWSYSGDQPQHF. CDR3 DNA: TGTGCCTGGAGCTATTCGGGCGATCAGCCCCAGCATTTT. Using reference TRBV30 and TRBJ1-5 for the parts outside the CDR3, the full variable domain is SQTIHQWPATLVQPVGSPLSLECTVEGTSNPNLYWYRQAAGRGLQLLFYSVGIGQISSEVPQNLSASRPQDRQFILSSKKLLLSDSGFYLCAWSYSGDQPQHFGDGTRLSIL.

The table lists this clone with a count of one. The rearrangement links TRBV9 to TRBJ2-1, with 7 bases that match TRBD2. This CDR3 is built from 17 residues. Trimming took 0 bases from V and 0 from J; bases not matched to a gene: 6. In germline, CDR1 is SGDLS, CDR2 YYNGEE. CDR3 residues: CASSVAGLADSYNEQFF. The CDR3 bases are TGTGCCAGCAGCGTAGCCGGGCTAGCGGACTCCTACAATGAGCAGTTCTTC.

Here the CDR3 reads CASSLIPGLAGGPGEQFF. In nucleotides, the CDR3 is TGTGCCAGCAGCCTGATACCGGGACTAGCGGGAGGGCCGGGAGAGCAGTTCTTC. The chain combines TRBV5-4 with TRBJ2-1; TRBD2 matches at 16 bases. Germline loops: CDR1 SGHNT, CDR2 YYREEE (reference sequence). V lost 4 bases, J lost 10 bases, and 14 bases stayed unmatched. CDR3 length: 18 amino acids.

The rearrangement uses TRBV28 and TRBJ2-5, with a weak D call TRBD2 (5 bases). Trimming cost V 4 bases and J 2 bases, with 14 bases left between them. Germline V gene lookup returns CDR1 MDHEN and CDR2 SYDVKM. This CDR3 is built from 15 residues. The CDR3 loop is CASSWNGMVQETQYF. In DNA, the CDR3 is TGTGCCAGCAGTTGGAACGGGATGGTACAAGAGACCCAGTACTTC.

The gene calls are TRBV13 and TRBJ2-7; 9 bases agree with TRBD2. CDR1 and CDR2 (germline): PRHDT, FYEKMQ (reference sequence). V trimming: 5 bases; J trimming: 4 bases; junction bases outside the gene matches: 9. The CDR3 is 15 residues long. The CDR3 DNA is TGTGCCAGCAGCCGCCGACTAGCGGCTACGTACGAGCAGTACTTC. Encoded protein: CASSRRLAATYEQYF.

This clone was observed once. This chain links TRBV10-2 with TRBJ1-1, with D perhaps TRBD1 (6 bases). CDR1 is WSHSY, CDR2 SAAADI, per germline. The CDR3 consists of 14 residues. Trimming left V 7 bases short and J 5 bases short, with 17 bases between. The DNA for the CDR3 is TGCGCCAGCATGCTAACAGGGTATAATACTGAAGCTTTCTTT. Translation: CASMLTGYNTEAFF.